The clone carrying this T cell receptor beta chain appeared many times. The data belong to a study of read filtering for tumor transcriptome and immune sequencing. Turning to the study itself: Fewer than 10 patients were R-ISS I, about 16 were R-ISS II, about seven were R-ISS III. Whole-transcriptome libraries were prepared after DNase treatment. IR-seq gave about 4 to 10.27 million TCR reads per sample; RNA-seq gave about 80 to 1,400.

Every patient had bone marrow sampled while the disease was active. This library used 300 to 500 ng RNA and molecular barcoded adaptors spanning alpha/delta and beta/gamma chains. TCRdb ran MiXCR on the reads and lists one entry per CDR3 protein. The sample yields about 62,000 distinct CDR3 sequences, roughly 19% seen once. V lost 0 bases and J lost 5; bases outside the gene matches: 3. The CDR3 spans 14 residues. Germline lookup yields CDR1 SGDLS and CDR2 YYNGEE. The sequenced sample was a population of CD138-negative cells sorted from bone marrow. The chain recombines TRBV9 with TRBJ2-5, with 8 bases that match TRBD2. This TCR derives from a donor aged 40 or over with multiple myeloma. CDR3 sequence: CASSVDSGEETQYF. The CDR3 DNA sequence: TGTGCCAGCAGCGTAGATAGCGGGGAGGAGACCCAGTACTTC.